Listed below are T cell receptor beta chains from one sample, sequenced in a study of control samples from healthy donors and cancer patients. Produced via immunoSEQ multiplex PCR; TCRdb's table is partial and in-frame only. The sample contains under 70,000 clones, 75% to 95% of which appear only once. Source material: PBMCs. These receptors were obtained from a woman between 45 and 60 years old with colorectal cancer. Both conserved end residues are part of each CDR3. D genes are given only for firm matches. Only part of the rows carry a size: once, few, many, or a class if the clone is expanded.

V	J	size	D	DNA	CDR3
TRBV5-1	TRBJ2-2	-	-	TGCGCCAGCAGCTTGGTGACGGGTAACACCGGGGAGCTGTTTTTT	CASSLVTGNTGELFF
TRBV5-1	TRBJ1-1	-	-	TGCGCCAGCAGAACGCGGGCGGGTACCACGTGGGATTTGCCGAACACTGAAGCTTTCTTT	CASRTRAGTTWDLPNTEAFF
TRBV11-2	TRBJ1-2	-	TRBD1	TGTGCCAGCAGCCCGGGGACAGACTATGGCTACACCTTC	CASSPGTDYGYTF
TRBV28	TRBJ2-2	-	-	TGTGCCAGCAGTTGGGGACGGAACACCGGGGAGCTGTTTTTT	CASSWGRNTGELFF
TRBV2	TRBJ2-5	once	TRBD2	TGTGCCAGCAGTGGGCCGCGGGGGCAAGAGACCCAGTACTTC	CASSGPRGQETQYF
TRBV7-8	TRBJ2-7	-	-	TGTGCCAGCAGCTCGCGATCTCGGACAGATTCCTACGAGCAGTACTTC	CASSSRSRTDSYEQYF
TRBV5-4	TRBJ1-1	-	-	TGTGCCAGCAGCTACGACAGGAACACTGAAGCTTTCTTT	CASSYDRNTEAFF
TRBV7-9	TRBJ1-3	-	-	TGTGCCAGCAGCTCCCGGGCCACGGGCCCCAACACCATATATTTT	CASSSRATGPNTIYF
TRBV30	TRBJ2-3	-	-	TGTGCCTGGAGTGGGGGGCAGGGGCTTCTAGATACGCAGTATTTT	CAWSGGQGLLDTQYF
TRBV25-1	TRBJ1-2	-	-	TGTGCCAGCGCGAAGGGAATCGGGGGCTACACCTTC	CASAKGIGGYTF
TRBV5-4	TRBJ2-6	-	-	TGTGCCAGCAGCTTCCCGGGGGTTACCTCTGGGGCCAACGTCCTGACTTTC	CASSFPGVTSGANVLTF
TRBV5-4	TRBJ1-2	-	-	TGTGCCAGCAGCTTGCTCCGCTTCGGGAACTATGGCTACACCTTC	CASSLLRFGNYGYTF
TRBV5-1	TRBJ2-7	-	-	TGCGCCACCAGGACAGAGAGCTCCTACGAGCAGTACTTC	CATRTESSYEQYF
TRBV19	TRBJ2-1	-	-	TGTGCCAGTAGTACGGGGGTAGGTTTCGGTGACAATGAGCAGTTCTTC	CASSTGVGFGDNEQFF
TRBV29-1	TRBJ1-2	once	-	TGCAGCGTTGGTGGGAACTATGGCTACACCTTC	CSVGGNYGYTF
TRBV27	TRBJ2-3	-	TRBD1	TGTGCCAGCAGTTTATCAAGGACAGGGTGGTCAGATACGCAGTATTTT	CASSLSRTGWSDTQYF
TRBV10-3	TRBJ2-1	-	TRBD1	TGTGCCGCTCTAAAGGAGGCGCAGGGGGCGTTCGATGAGCAGTTCTTC	CAALKEAQGAFDEQFF
TRBV28	TRBJ2-7	-	-	TGTGCCAGCAGTTTTTCCACAGGGCAAGTTTTGCACGAGCAGTACTTC	CASSFSTGQVLHEQYF
TRBV5-1	TRBJ1-4	-	TRBD1	TGCGCCAGCAGCGCGGGGACACAGGGGATGCGGGAAAAACTGTTTTTT	CASSAGTQGMREKLFF
TRBV7-3	TRBJ2-2	-	-	TGTGCCAGCAGCTTAAAGACGGAGGATTTCGGGAGGAACACCGGGGAGCTGTTTTTT	CASSLKTEDFGRNTGELFF
TRBV30	TRBJ1-1	-	-	TGTGCCTGGAGTGGCCTGGGCGCTGAAGCTTTCTTT	CAWSGLGAEAFF
TRBV19	TRBJ2-1	-	-	TGTGCCAGTAGTAGCCCTTTGAGTCGGGGCCTCAGCAATGAGCAGTTCTTC	CASSSPLSRGLSNEQFF
TRBV9	TRBJ1-2	-	TRBD1	TGTGCCAGCAGCGTAGCTACAAGGTCGGCAGGGGGTGACTACACCTTC	CASSVATRSAGGDYTF
TRBV11-2	TRBJ1-1	-	-	TGTGCCAGCAGCCTCCGGGAGGTGGGTTTCTTT	CASSLREVGFF
TRBV18	TRBJ2-2	once	-	TGTGCCAGCTCACCTGGGGGACTTTACACCGGGGAGCTGTTTTTT	CASSPGGLYTGELFF
TRBV5-1	TRBJ2-1	-	-	TGCGCCAGCAGCTTGATAGGCGGGACCCACAATGAGCAGTTCTTC	CASSLIGGTHNEQFF
TRBV11-2	TRBJ2-2	-	TRBD2	TGTGCCAGCAGCTTATTCGCTAGCGGTGGCGACACCGGGGAGCTGTTTTTT	CASSLFASGGDTGELFF
TRBV5-4	TRBJ1-2	-	-	TGTGCCAGCAGCTTGTCAGGGTCCCGGTATGGCTACACCTTC	CASSLSGSRYGYTF
TRBV20-1	TRBJ1-4	-	TRBD1	TGCAGTGCTAGTAGGTTCCGGACAGGGGGCAGGGAACTGTTTTTT	CSASRFRTGGRELFF
TRBV9	TRBJ2-3	-	-	TGTGCCAGCAGCGTAGGAGGGAGCACAGATACGCAGTATTTT	CASSVGGSTDTQYF
TRBV9	TRBJ2-1	-	TRBD2	TGTGCCAGCAGCGTAGACCTAGCGGCCTACAATGAGCAGTTCTTC	CASSVDLAAYNEQFF
TRBV7-6	TRBJ2-1	-	TRBD2	TGTGCCAGCAGCTGGAGCGGGGGTGGCTACAATGAGCAGTTCTTC	CASSWSGGGYNEQFF
TRBV28	TRBJ1-5	-	-	TGTGCCAGCAGTGTCGGGGGTCAGCCCCAGCATTTT	CASSVGGQPQHF
TRBV6-6	TRBJ2-7	-	TRBD1	TGTGCCACCTCACTGTCCCGGGACAGGGGACATGAGCAGTACTTC	CATSLSRDRGHEQYF
TRBV19	TRBJ1-1	-	-	TGTGCCAGTAGTATCTCTCCGGTTTGGGGTGACACTGAAGCTTTCTTT	CASSISPVWGDTEAFF
TRBV2	TRBJ2-1	-	-	TGTGCCAGCAGTGTAAGGCAGGGCGGGCAGTTCTTC	CASSVRQGGQFF
TRBV19	TRBJ2-1	once	-	TGTGCCAGTAGTGTTCGGCCTTCGAGCTCCTACAATGAGCAGTTCTTC	CASSVRPSSSYNEQFF
TRBV7-9	TRBJ1-1	-	-	TGTGCCAGCAGCTTTAGTGGGAACACTGAAGCTTTCTTT	CASSFSGNTEAFF
TRBV30	TRBJ1-2	once	-	TGTGCCTGGTGGGACCCCGGGGTAGGCTACACCTTC	CAWWDPGVGYTF
TRBV29-1	TRBJ2-3	-	-	TGCAGCGTTGAAGATAGCGGTCACACAGATACGCAGTATTTT	CSVEDSGHTDTQYF
TRBV10-3	TRBJ2-7	-	TRBD2	TGTGCCATCAGCGGGACTAGCTCCTACGAGCAGTACTTC	CAISGTSSYEQYF
TRBV30	TRBJ2-7	once	-	TGTGCCTGGAGAACAGGTCTTCTATCCTACGAGCAGTACTTC	CAWRTGLLSYEQYF
TRBV18	TRBJ1-1	-	-	TGTGCCAGCTTCCAGGACAGAGCGAACACTGAAGCTTTCTTT	CASFQDRANTEAFF
TRBV7-9	TRBJ2-1	-	TRBD2	TGTGCCAGCAGCTTCACGGAGCGGGAGGGCCGAGATGAGCAGTTCTTC	CASSFTEREGRDEQFF
TRBV29-1	TRBJ2-2	once	-	TGCAGCGTTGCAGGACAGTCCACCGGGGAGCTGTTTTTT	CSVAGQSTGELFF
TRBV9	TRBJ1-3	-	-	TGTGCCAGCAGCGAGCCAACGGAGGAGGCGTGGGGAAACACCATATATTTT	CASSEPTEEAWGNTIYF
TRBV3-1/TRBV3-2	TRBJ1-1	-	-	TGTGCCAGCAGCCAAGAGGTCTCTTGGGGAACTGAAGCTTTCTTT	CASSQEVSWGTEAFF
TRBV7-9	TRBJ2-7	-	TRBD1	TGTGCCAGCGAGGGACAGGGGGTCTACGAGCAGTACTTC	CASEGQGVYEQYF
TRBV29-1	TRBJ1-2	-	-	TGCAGCGCGGAGGGCTTTAACTATGGCTACACCTTC	CSAEGFNYGYTF
TRBV6-4	TRBJ2-3	-	-	TGTGCCAGCAGTGATTCAGGGACTAGCACAGATACGCAGTATTTT	CASSDSGTSTDTQYF